The source of this TCR beta chain is a study of T-cell reconstitution after alpha-beta-depleted transplantation in children. This clonotype was counted between two and nine times. V lost 7 bases and J lost 3, with 13 bases in between. CDR3 length: 13 residues. Germline-derived CDR1 and CDR2 are MNHEY and SVGEGT. Unique molecular identifiers were used in preparing the TCRbeta library. TCRdb ran MiXCR on the PCR reads and lists one entry per CDR3 protein. This table holds 440,000 or so distinct CDR3 sequences, 11% found once. This chain connects TRBV6-2 or TRBV6-3 to TRBJ2-7; D is perhaps TRBD1 or TRBD2 (5 bases each). The receptor's source is a human donor who donated a stem cell graft to a child with acute myeloid leukemia. Material: PBMCs from the stem cell graft donor, obtained from the stem cell graft. CDR3 nucleotides: TGTGCCAGCACCCGGGACGAAGGCTACGAGCAGTACTTC. It yields the protein CASTRDEGYEQYF.